This TCR beta chain was recovered during a study of identical twins. This CDR3 contains 13 residues. Trimming pared 5 bases from V and 0 bases from J, leaving 5 bases between. Germline-derived CDR1 and CDR2 are WNHNN and SYGVQD (reference sequence). Findings of the study overall: Recombination models fit unrelated individuals' TCR alpha sharing but underestimated twins'. Out-of-frame alpha sequences common to twins were enriched for low generation probability. Reduced insertions were recorded for abundant cord blood beta clonotypes, with no such pattern in memory repertoires.

cDNA carried unique molecular identifiers, and a universal primer site was added by template switching. From the 5' RACE reads, TCRdb called clonotypes with MiXCR, one entry per CDR3 protein. The sample has approximately 210,000 distinct CDR3 sequences, less than 9.5% seen once. This clonotype was observed a few times. Its antigen is not identified. J is TRBJ1-3 and V is TRBV10-1; the D is unclear. This TCR derives from a woman younger than 35 in good health. Sequenced input: memory (CD45RO+) T cells sorted from blood. In DNA form, the CDR3 reads TGCGCCAGCAGTCAGACCTCTGGAAACACCATATATTTT. Translating it yields CASSQTSGNTIYF.